A selection of T cell receptor beta chains follows, all from one sample in a study of OX40 agonist ivuxolimab in advanced cancers. The repertoire was sequenced with immunoSEQ multiplex PCR; TCRdb's copy has only in-frame clones and lacks some. The table shows tens of thousands of clones, with about 88% occurring only once. The specimen comprised CD4+ or CD8+ T cells sorted from blood, sampled in a trial of the OX40 agonist ivuxolimab. The receptor source for this set is an adult with an advanced solid tumor such as melanoma, head and neck, liver or kidney cancer. CDR3s include the opening cysteine and the closing phenylalanine or tryptophan. D genes are given only for firm matches. Clone size is stated in some rows and not others, as once, few, many or a class when expanded.

d_call	v_call	clone_size	j_call	cdr3_aa	cdr3_nt
.	TRBV28	.	TRBJ2-7	CASRVWRTGYEQYF	TGTGCCAGCAGGGTTTGGAGGACTGGTTACGAGCAGTACTTC
TRBD1	TRBV27	.	TRBJ1-2	CASSYHIGQGGYTF	TGTGCCAGCAGTTACCACATAGGACAGGGTGGCTACACCTTC
TRBD2	TRBV7-8	.	TRBJ2-5	CASRPRATSGDQETQYF	TGTGCCAGCAGACCCAGGGCAACTAGCGGGGACCAAGAGACCCAGTACTTC
.	TRBV5-1	.	TRBJ1-4	CASSFSGHNEKLFF	TGCGCCAGCAGCTTTTCAGGGCATAATGAAAAACTGTTTTTT
TRBD1	TRBV9	.	TRBJ2-7	CASSRYGDRGYEQYF	TGTGCCAGCAGTCGTTATGGGGACAGGGGGTACGAGCAGTACTTC
.	TRBV2	.	TRBJ2-7	CASNPNLGEQYF	TGTGCCAGCAACCCTAATCTCGGCGAGCAGTACTTC
TRBD2	TRBV4-2	once	TRBJ2-1	CASSQDPTSGSNPYNEQFF	TGTGCCAGCAGCCAAGATCCGACTAGCGGGAGTAACCCTTACAATGAGCAGTTCTTC
TRBD2	TRBV27	.	TRBJ2-7	CASSPIGTSGFYEQYF	TGTGCCAGCAGCCCGATTGGGACTAGCGGATTCTACGAGCAGTACTTC
.	TRBV19	.	TRBJ1-5	CASSIGRAGAQLMNQPQHF	TGTGCCAGTAGTATAGGACGGGCAGGGGCCCAGCTTATGAATCAGCCCCAGCATTTT
.	TRBV27	.	TRBJ2-1	CASSLGGWGHEQFF	TGTGCCAGCAGTCTTGGGGGCTGGGGTCATGAGCAGTTCTTC
.	TRBV5-1	.	TRBJ1-1	CASSLWVNTEAFF	TGCGCCAGCAGCTTGTGGGTGAACACTGAAGCTTTCTTT
.	TRBV11-2	once	TRBJ2-7	CASSLGQGSFEQYF	TGTGCCAGCAGCTTAGGGCAGGGGTCTTTTGAGCAGTACTTC
TRBD2	TRBV4-2	.	TRBJ2-3	CASSQLTSGIKKDTQYF	TGTGCCAGCAGCCAACTGACTAGCGGGATTAAAAAAGATACGCAGTATTTT
.	TRBV7-6	once	TRBJ1-1	CASSLFGETEAFF	TGTGCCAGCAGCTTATTCGGGGAAACTGAAGCTTTCTTT
.	TRBV18	once	TRBJ2-7	CASRGGESYEQYF	TGTGCCAGCCGAGGCGGAGAGTCCTACGAGCAGTACTTC
.	TRBV18	.	TRBJ2-1	CASSPETGHNYNEQFF	TGTGCCAGCTCACCTGAAACGGGACACAATTACAATGAGCAGTTCTTC
TRBD1	TRBV6-5	.	TRBJ1-3	CASSPFQGEGNTIYF	TGTGCCAGCAGCCCTTTCCAGGGGGAGGGAAACACCATATATTTT
TRBD1	TRBV6-5	.	TRBJ2-7	CASSEGASSYEQYF	TGTGCCAGCAGTGAGGGGGCTAGCTCCTACGAGCAGTACTTC
.	TRBV27	.	TRBJ2-3	CASSPRESDTQYF	TGTGCCAGCAGTCCCCGGGAGTCAGATACGCAGTATTTT
.	TRBV4-1	.	TRBJ2-3	CASSQEGRDTDTQYF	TGCGCCAGCAGCCAAGAGGGGAGAGACACAGATACGCAGTATTTT
.	TRBV28	.	TRBJ2-5	CASSPGQLRGETQYF	TGTGCCAGCAGTCCCGGACAGTTAAGGGGTGAGACCCAGTACTTC
.	TRBV6-1	once	TRBJ2-1	CASSVDGSYNEQFF	TGTGCCAGCAGTGTGGACGGCTCCTACAATGAGCAGTTCTTC
.	TRBV29-1	.	TRBJ2-7	CSVEDPNYEQYF	TGCAGCGTTGAAGATCCAAACTACGAGCAGTACTTC
.	TRBV16	.	TRBJ1-2	CASSQYNYGEITF	TGTGCCAGCAGCCAATACAATTACGGGGAGATTACCTTC
TRBD1	TRBV9	.	TRBJ2-7	CASSDDRGTYEQYF	TGTGCCAGCAGCGATGACAGGGGTACCTACGAGCAGTACTTC
TRBD1	TRBV29-1	.	TRBJ2-1	CSVDGTGVVF	TGCAGCGTTGACGGGACAGGGGTGGTCTTC
.	TRBV5-1	.	TRBJ2-7	CASSLGTAISYEQYF	TGCGCCAGCAGCCTCGGGACCGCGATCTCCTACGAGCAGTACTTC
.	TRBV27	once	TRBJ1-1	CASSLSGWKGGTEAFF	TGTGCCAGCAGTTTATCGGGCTGGAAGGGAGGCACTGAAGCTTTCTTT
TRBD2	TRBV7-8	.	TRBJ2-1	CASSSPGLAVNEQFF	TGTGCCAGCAGCTCCCCGGGACTAGCAGTGAATGAGCAGTTCTTC
TRBD1	TRBV2	.	TRBJ1-4	CASRYTQGGNEKLFF	TGTGCCAGCAGATACACACAGGGGGGGAATGAAAAACTGTTTTTT
.	TRBV27	once	TRBJ1-5	CASSLFSYSNQPQHF	TGTGCCAGCAGTTTGTTTAGCTATAGCAATCAGCCCCAGCATTTT
TRBD1	TRBV4-1	.	TRBJ2-7	CASSQDQDRAYSYEQYF	TGCGCCAGCAGCCAAGACCAGGACAGGGCTTATTCATACGAGCAGTACTTC
.	TRBV5-4	few	TRBJ2-5	CASSLWGRKLQETQYF	TGTGCCAGCAGCTTATGGGGGCGGAAACTGCAAGAGACCCAGTACTTC
TRBD2	TRBV28	.	TRBJ2-1	CASSPGTSDYNEQFF	TGTGCCAGCAGTCCCGGGACTAGCGACTACAATGAGCAGTTCTTC
.	TRBV6-1	.	TRBJ2-7	CASSEAFDGYYEQYF	TGTGCCAGCAGTGAAGCGTTTGATGGGTATTACGAGCAGTACTTC
TRBD1	TRBV7-3	.	TRBJ1-2	CASSLKPGQGPVLWYGYTF	TGTGCCAGCAGCTTAAAACCGGGACAGGGCCCGGTTTTGTGGTATGGCTACACCTTC
.	TRBV5-1	.	TRBJ2-5	CASSLGRSGSWETQYF	TGCGCCAGCAGCTTGGGACGGAGCGGTTCATGGGAGACCCAGTACTTC
TRBD1	TRBV5-4	.	TRBJ1-1	CASSLSDRGNTEAFF	TGTGCCAGCAGCTTATCCGACAGGGGAAACACTGAAGCTTTCTTT
.	TRBV18	.	TRBJ2-7	CASSPTDVRRSYEQYF	TGTGCCAGCTCACCGACGGACGTCCGGAGGTCCTACGAGCAGTACTTC
TRBD2	TRBV28	.	TRBJ2-5	CASSLRREGSETQYF	TGTGCCAGCAGTTTACGGCGGGAGGGCTCCGAGACCCAGTACTTC
TRBD1	TRBV10-1	once	TRBJ2-5	CASRNRTGGETQYF	TGCGCCAGCAGAAATCGGACAGGGGGAGAGACCCAGTACTTC
.	TRBV7-6	.	TRBJ2-1	CASSPSYNEQFF	TGTGCCAGCAGCCCCTCCTACAATGAGCAGTTCTTC
TRBD1	TRBV6-1	once	TRBJ2-6	CASSDQHRGLKAGANVLTF	TGTGCCAGCAGTGATCAACACAGGGGGCTTAAAGCTGGGGCCAACGTCCTGACTTTC
.	TRBV2	once	TRBJ2-2	CASRRPNTGELFF	TGTGCCAGCAGAAGGCCGAACACCGGGGAGCTGTTTTTT
.	TRBV7-8	.	TRBJ2-1	CASSLVSTAGGEQFF	TGTGCCAGCAGCTTAGTATCAACAGCTGGGGGAGAGCAGTTCTTC